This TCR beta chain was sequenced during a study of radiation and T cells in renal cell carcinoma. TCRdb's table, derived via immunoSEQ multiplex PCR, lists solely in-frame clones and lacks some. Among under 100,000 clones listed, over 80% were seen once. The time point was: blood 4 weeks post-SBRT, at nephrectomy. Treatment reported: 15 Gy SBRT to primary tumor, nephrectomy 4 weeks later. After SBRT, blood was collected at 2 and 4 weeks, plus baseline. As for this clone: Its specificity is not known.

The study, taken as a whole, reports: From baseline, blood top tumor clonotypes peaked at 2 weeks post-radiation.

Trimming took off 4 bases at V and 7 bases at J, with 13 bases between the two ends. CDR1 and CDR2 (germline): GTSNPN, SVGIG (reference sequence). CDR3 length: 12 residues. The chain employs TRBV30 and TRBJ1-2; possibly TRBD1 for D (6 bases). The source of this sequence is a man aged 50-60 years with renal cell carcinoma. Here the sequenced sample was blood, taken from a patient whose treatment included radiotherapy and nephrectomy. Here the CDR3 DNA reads TGTGCCTGGAATACAGGGTTTTCTGGCTACACCTTC. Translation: CAWNTGFSGYTF.